A single sample is the source of the 30 T cell receptor beta chains below, sequenced in a study of response to subunit inactivated influenza vaccine. A single record per CDR3 protein comes from TCRdb applying MiXCR to the RT-PCR reads. This table holds approximately 700,000 distinct CDR3 sequences, 15% to 19% found once. The sample consisted of PBMCs from blood, taken roughly 12 days after vaccination. The source is a middle-aged man who received an inactivated influenza vaccine.

The rearrangement links TRBV10-3 to TRBJ2-6; the D is unclear. The CDR3 is made up of 15 amino acids. The germline gives CDR1 ENHRY, CDR2 SYGVKD. Deletions cut 3 bases from V and 0 bases from J, with 6 bases between. In nucleotides, the CDR3 is TGTGCCATCAGTGAACTGTTCTCTGGGGCCAACGTCCTGACTTTC. Protein: CAISELFSGANVLTF.

This clonotype showed up just a few times. The chain joins TRBV18 to TRBJ1-5; D is possibly TRBD1 (6 bases). The ends were cut back, 2 bases at V and 8 bases at J, with 10 bases in the middle. The CDR3 spans 13 residues. The germline V gene encodes CDR1 KGHSH and CDR2 LQKENI. The CDR3 nucleotides read TGTGCCAGCTCACCAGGGGGCCCGAAGCCCCAGCATTTT. Its protein is CASSPGGPKPQHF.

This clonotype showed up just a few times. The chain carries TRBV7-2 and TRBJ2-3, with D unresolved. This CDR3 has 13 residues. The germline V gene encodes CDR1 SGHTA and CDR2 FQGNSA. Trimming pared 3 bases from V and 2 bases from J, leaving 6 bases between. The CDR3 coding sequence is TGTGCCAGCAGCTTGCGCATCACAGATACGCAGTATTTT. Amino acid sequence: CASSLRITDTQYF. Full variable domain (missing parts from reference TRBV7-2 and TRBJ2-3): GAGVSQSPSNKVTEKGKDVELRCDPISGHTALYWYRQSLGQGLEFLIYFQGNSAPDKSGLPSDRFSAERTGGSVSTLTIQRTQQEDSAVYLCASSLRITDTQYFGPGTRLTVL.

This chain connects TRBV10-3 to TRBJ2-1; TRBD2 matches at 7 bases. The CDR3 runs 16 residues. Per germline, CDR1 ENHRY and CDR2 SYGVKD. V was clipped by 4 bases and J by 2 bases; unmatched bases: 8. This chain's CDR3 is CAISGGEGGPYNEQFF. The CDR3 DNA reads TGTGCCATCAGTGGGGGGGAGGGAGGCCCCTACAATGAGCAGTTCTTC.

The chain recombines TRBV7-2 with TRBJ2-2, with 7 bases lining up with TRBD2. The CDR3 totals 16 residues. J lost 6 bases, V lost 5 bases, and 12 bases had no gene match. Germline assignment: CDR1 SGHTA and CDR2 FQGNSA. As DNA, the CDR3 is TGTGCCAGCAGCCAGGGAGGGTACAGGTGGTCCGGGGAGCTGTTTTTT. Translation gives CASSQGGYRWSGELFF. The complete variable domain, with remaining parts taken from reference TRBV7-2 and TRBJ2-2, reads GAGVSQSPSNKVTEKGKDVELRCDPISGHTALYWYRQSLGQGLEFLIYFQGNSAPDKSGLPSDRFSAERTGGSVSTLTIQRTQQEDSAVYLCASSQGGYRWSGELFFGEGSRLTVL.

This clonotype was observed a handful of times. The J gene is TRBJ2-3, the V gene TRBV11-2; D is ambiguous. V was trimmed by 0 bases and J by 5 bases, leaving 15 bases between them. Germline assignment: CDR1 SGHAT and CDR2 FQNNGV. This CDR3 region has 16 residues. The chain's CDR3 is CASSLDVGLILDTQYF. The CDR3 DNA reads as TGTGCCAGCAGCTTAGATGTGGGGTTAATTTTAGATACGCAGTATTTT.

The chain recombines TRBV29-1 with TRBJ1-5, with 9 nucleotides matching TRBD1. J gave up 6 bases and V 5 bases, and 11 bases lay outside the gene matches. Germline-derived CDR1 and CDR2 are SQVTM and ANQGSEA. The CDR3 spans 15 residues. DNA for the CDR3: TGCAGCGTTTCGTACGGGACAGGGCTTGGTCAGCCCCAGCATTTT. Translation: CSVSYGTGLGQPQHF.

This clonotype was seen more than once but under ten times. V usage is TRBV4-1 and J usage is TRBJ2-5; D remains unclear. The CDR3 runs to 13 residues. V gave up 2 bases and J gave up 5 bases, with 9 bases separating them. Per germline, CDR1 MGHRA and CDR2 YSYEKL. CDR3 in amino acids: CASSQLMGETQYF. CDR3 coding DNA: TGCGCCAGCAGCCAACTTATGGGGGAGACCCAGTACTTC.

The J gene is TRBJ2-2, the V gene TRBV29-1, with unresolved D. CDR3 size: 12 residues. Germline CDR1 is SQVTM and CDR2 is ANQGSEA. Trimming removed 7 bases from V and 5 bases from J, with 11 bases in between. In DNA, the CDR3 is TGCAGCGCCCCGACCTTGACCGGGGAGCTGTTTTTT. The encoded protein is CSAPTLTGELFF.

The V call is TRBV20-1, the J call TRBJ2-7; TRBD1 matches at 7 bases. V lost 5 bases to trimming and J lost 7 bases; unmatched junction nucleotides: 8. This CDR3 spans 12 amino acids. Germline CDR1 and CDR2: DFQATT and SNEGSKA (reference sequence). The CDR3 reads CSAGRQGGEQYF. The CDR3, as DNA: TGCAGTGCTGGGCGACAGGGTGGGGAGCAGTACTTC.

This clonotype was counted a few times. V gene TRBV6-1 combines with J gene TRBJ1-1; perhaps TRBD1 as D (6 bases). Germline CDR1 is MNHNS and CDR2 is SASEGT. V was clipped by 7 bases and J by 5 bases, with 11 bases between them. The CDR3 totals 12 residues. In DNA, the CDR3 is TGTGCCAGCAAGTTAGACAGGACTGAAGCTTTCTTT. Amino acids: CASKLDRTEAFF.

The chain is built from TRBV9 and TRBJ2-1; the match to TRBD2 covers 13 bases. The germline V gene encodes CDR1 SGDLS and CDR2 YYNGEE. Trimming at V came to 4 bases and at J to 7 bases, leaving 14 bases not matched to a gene. The CDR3 contains 18 residues. The CDR3 DNA sequence: TGTGCCAGCAGCCAGATCGGGACTAGCGGGACTTGGGGGAATGAGCAGTTCTTC. Its translation is CASSQIGTSGTWGNEQFF.

This chain joins TRBV15 and TRBJ2-5; TRBD2 aligns across 12 bases. The germline V gene encodes CDR1 LNHNV and CDR2 YYDKDF (reference sequence). The CDR3 spans 15 residues. Germline trimming cut 4 bases from V and 4 bases from J; bases unmatched to any gene: 4. The CDR3 DNA follows: TGTGCCACCAGCAAGGGACTAGCGGGTTTAGAGACCCAGTACTTC. Its protein product is CATSKGLAGLETQYF.

This clonotype was seen a handful of times. The V and J genes are TRBV4-2 and TRBJ2-5; D call uncertain. The germline V gene encodes CDR1 LGHNA and CDR2 YNFKEQ. Trimming removed 6 bases at V and 2 bases at J, with 10 bases between. This CDR3 has 13 amino acids. In DNA, the CDR3 is TGTGCCAGCAGTGCAAGCGTACAAGAGACCCAGTACTTC. The encoded protein is CASSASVQETQYF.

The chain is built from TRBV3-1 and TRBJ2-2; D is uncertain. V gave up 5 bases and J gave up 4 bases, with 8 bases separating them. The CDR3 runs 13 residues. Germline V gene data show CDR1 as LGHDT and CDR2 as YNNKEL (reference sequence). CDR3 sequence (DNA): TGTGCCAGCAGCGCTTCGGGCACCGGGGAGCTGTTTTTT. Residues: CASSASGTGELFF.

This rearrangement joins TRBV15 to TRBJ2-5; 12 bases map to TRBD2. This CDR3 has 17 amino acids. Germline-derived CDR1 and CDR2 are LNHNV and YYDKDF (reference sequence). V was pared by 3 bases and J by 2 bases, with 7 bases of the junction left unmatched. CDR3 sequence (DNA): TGTGCCACCAGCAGCACCGGGACTAGCGGGTATCAAGAGACCCAGTACTTC. Protein product: CATSSTGTSGYQETQYF.

The chain is built from TRBV10-3 and TRBJ2-5; 11 nucleotides align to TRBD1. The V gene end was trimmed by 8 bases and the J gene end by 4 bases; junction bases not matched to a gene: 0. The CDR3 is 12 amino acids. Germline V lookup: CDR1 ENHRY, CDR2 SYGVKD. This chain's CDR3 is CAIGTGGETQYF. The CDR3 DNA sequence: TGTGCCATCGGGACAGGGGGAGAGACCCAGTACTTC.

This clonotype showed up just a few times. The chain recombines TRBV5-1 with TRBJ2-1; TRBD1 agrees at 8 bases. Germline V CDR1 and CDR2: SGHRS, YFSETQ. The ends lost 2 bases at V and 2 bases at J; junction bases unmatched: 3. The CDR3 contains 15 residues. CDR3 nucleotide sequence: TGCGCCAGCAGCTTCCTGGACAGGGCCTACAATGAGCAGTTCTTC. It encodes CASSFLDRAYNEQFF.

This clonotype came up a few times. The chain joins TRBV7-6 to TRBJ2-1; D uncertain. V was shortened by 1 base and J by 0 bases, with 19 bases between the two germline ends. Germline CDR1 is SGHVS and CDR2 is FNYEAQ. This CDR3 has 19 residues. DNA of the CDR3: TGTGCCAGCAGCTTAGAAGCTCTTCAGCCGCCGAGCTCCTACAATGAGCAGTTCTTC. The encoded protein is CASSLEALQPPSSYNEQFF.

The chain recombines TRBV4-1 with TRBJ1-5; 7 nucleotides match TRBD1. The CDR3 has 15 amino acids. Germline values: CDR1 MGHRA, CDR2 YSYEKL. The V gene end was trimmed by 4 bases and the J gene end by 0 bases; junction bases not matched to a gene: 3. The CDR3, as DNA: TGCGCCAGCAGCCGGACAGGATATAGCAATCAGCCCCAGCATTTT. Protein product: CASSRTGYSNQPQHF.

V is TRBV7-9 and J is TRBJ2-1; 10 bases agree with TRBD2. Losses at the gene ends were 6 bases for V and 0 bases for J; bases not matched to a gene: 2. Germline V gene lookup returns CDR1 SEHNR and CDR2 FQNEAQ (reference sequence). CDR3 length: 15 residues. CDR3 sequence reads: CASRGLAASYNEQFF. For the CDR3, the DNA is TGTGCCAGCAGAGGACTAGCGGCCTCCTACAATGAGCAGTTCTTC.

The chain recombines TRBV9 with TRBJ2-7; D might be TRBD2 (6 bases). V was pared by 0 bases and J by 8 bases, with 15 bases between. The V gene's germline CDR1 is SGDLS and CDR2 YYNGEE. The CDR3 sequence is 14 residues long. The CDR3 loop is CASSVASRRAKQYF. The CDR3 DNA follows: TGTGCCAGCAGCGTAGCTAGCAGGAGGGCAAAGCAGTACTTC. Combining the CDR3 with reference TRBV9 and TRBJ2-7 gives the whole variable domain DSGVTQTPKHLITATGQRVTLRCSPRSGDLSVYWYQQSLDQGLQFLIQYYNGEERAKGNILERFSAQQFPDLHSELNLSSLELGDSALYFCASSVASRRAKQYFGPGTRLTVT.

This chain uses TRBV7-2 with TRBJ1-5; tentative D call: TRBD1 (6 bases). The V and J ends lost 4 bases and 6 bases respectively, with 13 bases between them. CDR1 is SGHTA, CDR2 FQGNSA, per germline. This CDR3 has 14 residues. The CDR3 region has the DNA TGTGCCAGCAGCTCCCTGGGGGCGACTCAGCCCCAGCATTTT. Amino acid sequence: CASSSLGATQPQHF. The full variable domain, completed using reference TRBV7-2 and TRBJ1-5, is GAGVSQSPSNKVTEKGKDVELRCDPISGHTALYWYRQSLGQGLEFLIYFQGNSAPDKSGLPSDRFSAERTGGSVSTLTIQRTQQEDSAVYLCASSSLGATQPQHFGDGTRLSIL.

The J gene is TRBJ2-7, the V gene TRBV6-5; D remains unclear. CDR3 size: 11 residues. Germline-derived CDR1 and CDR2 are MNHEY and SVGAGI. V shed 1 base and J shed 5 bases, with 3 bases lying between them. CDR3 in amino acids: CASSYLHEQYF. The CDR3 DNA reads as TGTGCCAGCAGTTACTTGCACGAGCAGTACTTC.

This clonotype occurred many times. The chain recombines TRBV20-1 with TRBJ2-3; 16 nucleotides line up with TRBD2. V shed 7 bases and J 1 base; nucleotides not matched to a gene: 11. In germline, CDR1 is DFQATT, CDR2 SNEGSKA (reference sequence). The CDR3 spans 18 residues. The CDR3 spells CSVLVGLAGGYRTDTQYF. The CDR3 DNA reads as TGCAGTGTGCTGGTGGGACTAGCGGGGGGGTACCGCACAGATACGCAGTATTTT.

This clonotype was observed many times. The V gene is TRBV12-3 or TRBV12-4, the J gene TRBJ2-3, with 11 nucleotides matching TRBD2. The CDR3 consists of 16 residues. After removal of 2 bases from V and 5 bases from J, the junction contained 6 bases not matched to a gene. CDR3 nucleotides: TGTGCCAGCAGTTTATTAGCGGGAGGGTTAAGAGATACGCAGTATTTT. Residues: CASSLLAGGLRDTQYF.

The sample holds a few counts of this clonotype. The chain carries TRBV11-1 and TRBJ2-1, with 15 nucleotides matching TRBD2. This CDR3 region has 16 residues. Germline assignment: CDR1 SGHAT and CDR2 FQDESV (reference sequence). Trimming cost V 5 bases and J 9 bases; bases outside gene matches: 8. As DNA, the CDR3 is TGTGCCAGCAGCGCTCGGACTAGCGGGGGGGCAGGTGAGCAGTTCTTC. Translation: CASSARTSGGAGEQFF.

The sample holds many counts of this clonotype. This chain links TRBV4-1 with TRBJ1-1, with 9 nucleotides matching TRBD1. Trimming cost V 2 bases and J 4 bases; bases outside gene matches: 5. CDR3 length: 15 residues. The germline V gene encodes CDR1 MGHRA and CDR2 YSYEKL. The CDR3 region has the DNA TGCGCCAGCAGCCAACCGGGACAGGGAGGCACTGAAGCTTTCTTT. Residues: CASSQPGQGGTEAFF.

The gene calls are TRBV7-9 and TRBJ2-4; 7 bases are a match to TRBD1. This CDR3 has 16 amino acids. The germline V gene encodes CDR1 SEHNR and CDR2 FQNEAQ (reference sequence). V shed 1 base and J 3 bases; nucleotides not matched to a gene: 6. This chain's CDR3 is CASSLDDRAVKNIQYF. The CDR3 DNA follows: TGTGCCAGCAGCTTAGATGACAGGGCTGTCAAAAACATTCAGTACTTC.

This clonotype was seen a handful of times. The chain joins TRBV3-1 to TRBJ2-2; D uncertain. This CDR3 has 13 amino acids. The V gene lost 3 bases and the J gene lost 6 bases, with 8 bases spanning the gap. Germline CDR1 and CDR2: LGHDT and YNNKEL (reference sequence). Here the CDR3 DNA reads TGTGCCAGCAGCCATGGTCGCCCCGGGGAGCTGTTTTTT. It codes for CASSHGRPGELFF.